The TCR beta chain described here comes from a study of blood T cells in healthy people across ages. The germline V and J ends were trimmed by 0 bases and 0 bases, with 5 bases remaining between them. Looked up from germline, CDR1 is DFQATT and CDR2 is SNEGSKA (reference sequence). The CDR3 spans 13 residues. About this clonotype: What it recognizes is unknown.

Broader study findings: Diversity estimated from one million T cells was considered an underestimate.

Next came a second PCR, run for about 6 to 11 cycles, which used a sample-barcoded 5' primer along with a J-beta primer mix. Each CDR3 protein gets one entry after TCRdb re-called the 5' RACE reads with MiXCR. This sample has 920,000 or so distinct CDR3 sequences, with more than 35% found just once. The specimen was blood. V and J are TRBV20-1 and TRBJ1-1; no clear D gene. The receptor's source is a woman in her fifties or sixties in good health. The CDR3 DNA reads TGCAGTGCTAGAGATATCATGAACACTGAAGCTTTCTTT. Translating gives CSARDIMNTEAFF.